This T cell receptor beta chain was profiled in a study of CD8+ T cells in alopecia areata. Study-level background: Oral tofacitinib (5 to 10 mg twice daily) was administered to treated patients. Study results and caveats: On tofacitinib, scalp clonality and expanded CD8+ clones among top 100 fell significantly. Researchers report lesional scalp, most notably alopecia totalis/universalis, outstripped normal scalp in clonality.

RNA, once extracted, was reverse transcribed into cDNA for use as the sequencing template. Sequencing used immunoSEQ multiplex PCR; TCRdb keeps in-frame clones, though not all of them. Among about 180,000 clones, 53% were seen once, and the ten largest hold 10% to 11%. Indicated treatment: oral pan-JAK inhibitor, 5-10 mg twice daily. Investigators sorted PBMCs to obtain both CD4+ and CD8+ T cells. Turning to this clone: Its antigen is as yet unknown.

The germline V and J ends were trimmed by 0 bases and 8 bases, with 10 bases remaining between them. The CDR3 extends over 12 amino acids. Germline CDR1 SQVTM, CDR2 ANQGSEA. The receptor's source is a human donor with alopecia areata. Sequenced here: CD8+ T cells sorted from blood, sampled at week 24, from a patient treated with tofacitinib. This rearrangement joins TRBV29-1 to TRBJ1-2; D is uncertain. This CDR3 is CSVEEPSLGYTF. In DNA, the CDR3 is TGCAGCGTTGAAGAACCGTCATTGGGCTACACCTTC.